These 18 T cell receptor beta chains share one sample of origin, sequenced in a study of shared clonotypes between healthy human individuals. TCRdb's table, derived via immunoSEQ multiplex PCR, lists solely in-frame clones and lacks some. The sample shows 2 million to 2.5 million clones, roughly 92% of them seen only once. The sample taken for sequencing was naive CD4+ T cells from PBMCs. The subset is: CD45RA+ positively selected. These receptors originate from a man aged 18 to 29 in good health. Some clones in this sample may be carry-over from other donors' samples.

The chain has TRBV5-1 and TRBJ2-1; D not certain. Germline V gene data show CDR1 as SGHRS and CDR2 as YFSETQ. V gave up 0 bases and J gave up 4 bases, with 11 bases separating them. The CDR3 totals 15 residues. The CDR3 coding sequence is TGCGCCAGCAGCTTGGGACAACCAAAATACAATGAGCAGTTCTTC. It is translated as CASSLGQPKYNEQFF.

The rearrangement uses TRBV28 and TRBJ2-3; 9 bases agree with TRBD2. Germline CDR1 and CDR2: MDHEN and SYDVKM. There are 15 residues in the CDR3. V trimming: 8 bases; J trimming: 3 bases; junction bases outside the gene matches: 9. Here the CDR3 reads CASHSKREVTDTQYF. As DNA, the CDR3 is TGTGCCAGCCATTCTAAGCGGGAGGTTACAGATACGCAGTATTTT.

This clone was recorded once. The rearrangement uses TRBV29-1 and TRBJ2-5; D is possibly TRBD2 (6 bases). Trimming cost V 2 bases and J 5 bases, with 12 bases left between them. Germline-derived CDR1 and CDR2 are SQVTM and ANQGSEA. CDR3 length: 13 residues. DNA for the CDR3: TGCAGCGTTGAAACGGGAGTAGGGGAGACCCAGTACTTC. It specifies CSVETGVGETQYF.

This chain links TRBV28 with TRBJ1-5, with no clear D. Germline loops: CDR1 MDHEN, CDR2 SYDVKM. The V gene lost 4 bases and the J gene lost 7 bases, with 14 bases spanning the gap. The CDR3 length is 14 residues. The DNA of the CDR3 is TGTGCCAGCAGTTCCTATGGGAGCGGACAGCCCCAGCATTTT. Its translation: CASSSYGSGQPQHF.

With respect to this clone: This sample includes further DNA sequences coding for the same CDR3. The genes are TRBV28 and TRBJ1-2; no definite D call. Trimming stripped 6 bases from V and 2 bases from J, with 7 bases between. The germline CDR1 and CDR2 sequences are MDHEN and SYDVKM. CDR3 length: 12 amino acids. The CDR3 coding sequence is TGTGCCAGCAGACGGGAAAACTATGGCTACACCTTC. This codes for CASRRENYGYTF.

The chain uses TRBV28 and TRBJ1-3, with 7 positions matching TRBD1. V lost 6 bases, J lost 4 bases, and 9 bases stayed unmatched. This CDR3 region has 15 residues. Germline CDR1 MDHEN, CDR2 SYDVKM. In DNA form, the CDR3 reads TGTGCCAGCAGCACACCACAGGGGAGGGGAAACACCATATATTTT. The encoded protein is CASSTPQGRGNTIYF.

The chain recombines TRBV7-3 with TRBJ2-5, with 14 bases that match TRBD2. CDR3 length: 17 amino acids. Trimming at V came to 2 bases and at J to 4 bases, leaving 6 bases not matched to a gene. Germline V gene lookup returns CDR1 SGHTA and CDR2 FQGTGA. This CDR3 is CASSLGTSGSRGETQYF. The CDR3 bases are TGTGCCAGCAGCTTAGGGACTAGCGGGAGTCGTGGAGAGACCCAGTACTTC.

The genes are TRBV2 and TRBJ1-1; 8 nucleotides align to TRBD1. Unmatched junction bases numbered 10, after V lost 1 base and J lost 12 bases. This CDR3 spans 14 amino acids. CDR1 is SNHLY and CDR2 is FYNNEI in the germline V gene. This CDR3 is CASSEGSRTGKTFF. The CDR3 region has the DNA TGTGCCAGCAGTGAAGGATCACGGACAGGGAAAACTTTCTTT.

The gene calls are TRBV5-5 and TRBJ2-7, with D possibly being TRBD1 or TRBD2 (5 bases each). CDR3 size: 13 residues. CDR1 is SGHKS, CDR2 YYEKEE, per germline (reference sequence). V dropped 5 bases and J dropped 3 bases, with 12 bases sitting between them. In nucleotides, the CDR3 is TGTGCCAGCAGTTGGGACCCTCGCTACGAGCAGTACTTC. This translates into CASSWDPRYEQYF.

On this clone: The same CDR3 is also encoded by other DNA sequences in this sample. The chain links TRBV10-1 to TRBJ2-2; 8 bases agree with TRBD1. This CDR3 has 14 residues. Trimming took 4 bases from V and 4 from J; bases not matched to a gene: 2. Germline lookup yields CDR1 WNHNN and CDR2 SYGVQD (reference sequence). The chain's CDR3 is CASSGTGFTGELFF. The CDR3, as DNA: TGCGCCAGCAGTGGGACAGGGTTCACCGGGGAGCTGTTTTTT.

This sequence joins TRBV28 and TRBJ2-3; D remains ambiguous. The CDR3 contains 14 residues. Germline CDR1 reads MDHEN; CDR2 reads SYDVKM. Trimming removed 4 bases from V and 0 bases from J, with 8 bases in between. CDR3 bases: TGTGCCAGCAGTTCCATCCCTAGCACAGATACGCAGTATTTT. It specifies CASSSIPSTDTQYF.

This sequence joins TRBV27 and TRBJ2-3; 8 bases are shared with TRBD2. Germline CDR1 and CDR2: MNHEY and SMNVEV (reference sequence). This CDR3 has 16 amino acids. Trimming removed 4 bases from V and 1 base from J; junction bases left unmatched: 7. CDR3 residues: CASSSRTSPGTDTQYF. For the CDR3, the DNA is TGTGCCAGCAGTTCGCGGACTAGCCCGGGCACAGATACGCAGTATTTT.

The CDR3 sequence is CASSEPGSVAQHF. The CDR3 bases are TGTGCCAGCAGTGAACCAGGGTCGGTGGCCCAGCATTTT. V gene TRBV6-1 combines with J gene TRBJ1-5, with D tentatively TRBD1 (5 bases). Between the trimmed V and J ends, which lost 2 bases and 11 bases, there was a span of 13 bases. The germline V gene has CDR1 MNHNS and CDR2 SASEGT. There are 13 residues in the CDR3.

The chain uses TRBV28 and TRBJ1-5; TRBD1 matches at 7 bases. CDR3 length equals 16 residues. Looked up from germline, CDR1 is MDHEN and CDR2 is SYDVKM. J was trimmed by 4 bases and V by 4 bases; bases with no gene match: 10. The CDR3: CASSSQDRAQNQPQHF. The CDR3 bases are TGTGCCAGCAGTTCCCAAGACAGGGCTCAAAATCAGCCCCAGCATTTT.

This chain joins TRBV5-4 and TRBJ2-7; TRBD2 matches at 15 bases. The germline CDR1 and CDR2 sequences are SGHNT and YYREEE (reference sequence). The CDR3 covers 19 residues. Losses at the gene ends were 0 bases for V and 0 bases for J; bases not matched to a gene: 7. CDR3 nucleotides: TGTGCCAGCAGCTTGGCCGGACTAGCGGGAGGGCCGAGCTCCTACGAGCAGTACTTC. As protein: CASSLAGLAGGPSSYEQYF.

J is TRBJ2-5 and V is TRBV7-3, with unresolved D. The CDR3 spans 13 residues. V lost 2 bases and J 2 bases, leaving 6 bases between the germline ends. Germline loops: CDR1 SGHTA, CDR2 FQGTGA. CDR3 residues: CASSLVLQETQYF. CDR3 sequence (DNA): TGTGCCAGCAGCTTAGTCCTTCAAGAGACCCAGTACTTC.

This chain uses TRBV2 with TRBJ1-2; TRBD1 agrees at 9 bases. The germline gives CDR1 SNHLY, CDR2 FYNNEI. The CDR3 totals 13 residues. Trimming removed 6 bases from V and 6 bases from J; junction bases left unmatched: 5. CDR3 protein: CASRPGQGDGYTF. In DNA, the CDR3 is TGTGCCAGCAGACCGGGACAGGGCGATGGCTACACCTTC.

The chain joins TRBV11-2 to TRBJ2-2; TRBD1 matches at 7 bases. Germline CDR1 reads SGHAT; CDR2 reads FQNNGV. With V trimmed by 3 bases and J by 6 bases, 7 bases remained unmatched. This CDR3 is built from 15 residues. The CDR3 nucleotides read TGTGCCAGCAGCTTCCTAGGGGGCGCCCCCGGGGAGCTGTTTTTT. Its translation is CASSFLGGAPGELFF.